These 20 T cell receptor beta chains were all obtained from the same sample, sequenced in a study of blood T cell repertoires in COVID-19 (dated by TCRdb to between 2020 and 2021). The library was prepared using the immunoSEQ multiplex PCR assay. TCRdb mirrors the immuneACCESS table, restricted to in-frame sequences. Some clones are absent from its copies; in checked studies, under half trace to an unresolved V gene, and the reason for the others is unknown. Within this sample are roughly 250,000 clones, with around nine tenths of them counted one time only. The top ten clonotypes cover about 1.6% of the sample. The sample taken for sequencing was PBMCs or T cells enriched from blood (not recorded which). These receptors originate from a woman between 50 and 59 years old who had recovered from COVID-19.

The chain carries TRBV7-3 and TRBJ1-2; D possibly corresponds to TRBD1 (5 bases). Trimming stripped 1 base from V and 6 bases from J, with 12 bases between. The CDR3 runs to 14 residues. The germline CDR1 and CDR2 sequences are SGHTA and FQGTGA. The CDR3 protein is CASSLSPGTDGYTF. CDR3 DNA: TGTGCCAGCAGCTTAAGTCCAGGGACTGATGGCTACACCTTC.

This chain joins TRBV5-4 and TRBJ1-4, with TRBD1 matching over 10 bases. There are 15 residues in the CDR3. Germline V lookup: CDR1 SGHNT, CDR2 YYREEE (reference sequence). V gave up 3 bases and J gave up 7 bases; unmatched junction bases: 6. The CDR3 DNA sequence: TGTGCCAGCAGCTCCCGGACAGGGGGAGGTGAAAAACTGTTTTTT. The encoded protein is CASSSRTGGGEKLFF.

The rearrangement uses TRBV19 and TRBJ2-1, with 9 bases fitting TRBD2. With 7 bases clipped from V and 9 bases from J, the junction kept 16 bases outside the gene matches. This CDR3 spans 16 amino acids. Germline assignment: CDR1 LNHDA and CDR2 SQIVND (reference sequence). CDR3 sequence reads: CASTPDRSSGSPEQFF. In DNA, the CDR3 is TGTGCCAGTACCCCGGACAGGAGTAGCGGGAGCCCTGAGCAGTTCTTC.

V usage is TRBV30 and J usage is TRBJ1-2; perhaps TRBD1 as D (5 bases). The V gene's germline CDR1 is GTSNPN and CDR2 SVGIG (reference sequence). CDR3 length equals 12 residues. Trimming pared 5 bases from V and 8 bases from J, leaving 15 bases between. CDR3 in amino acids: CAWLGPAGGYTF. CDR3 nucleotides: TGTGCCTGGTTGGGCCCCGCAGGGGGCTACACCTTC.

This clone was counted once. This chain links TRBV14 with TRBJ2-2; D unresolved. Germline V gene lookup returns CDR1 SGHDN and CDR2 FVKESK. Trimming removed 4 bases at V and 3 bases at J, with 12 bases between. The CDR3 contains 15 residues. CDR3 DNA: TGTGCCAGCAGCCTGTGGGCAAGTTACACCGGGGAGCTGTTTTTT. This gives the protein CASSLWASYTGELFF.

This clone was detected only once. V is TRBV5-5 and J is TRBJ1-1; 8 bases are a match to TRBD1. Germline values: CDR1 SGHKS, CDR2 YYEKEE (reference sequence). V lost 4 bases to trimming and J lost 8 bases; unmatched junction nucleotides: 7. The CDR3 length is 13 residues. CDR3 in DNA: TGTGCCAGCAGCATTACCTGGACAGGGGAAGCTTTCTTT. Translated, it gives CASSITWTGEAFF.

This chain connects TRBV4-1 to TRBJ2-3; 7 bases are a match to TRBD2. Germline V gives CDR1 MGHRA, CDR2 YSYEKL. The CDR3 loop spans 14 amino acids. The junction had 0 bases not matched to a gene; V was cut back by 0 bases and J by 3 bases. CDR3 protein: CASSQERGTDTQYF. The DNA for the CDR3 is TGCGCCAGCAGCCAAGAGCGGGGGACAGATACGCAGTATTTT.

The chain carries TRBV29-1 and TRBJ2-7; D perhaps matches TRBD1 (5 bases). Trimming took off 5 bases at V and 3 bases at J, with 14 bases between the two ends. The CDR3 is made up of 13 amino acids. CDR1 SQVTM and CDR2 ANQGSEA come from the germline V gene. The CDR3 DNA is TGCAGCGTTAGGGGTCCCCAGGTCTACGAGCAGTACTTC. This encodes CSVRGPQVYEQYF.

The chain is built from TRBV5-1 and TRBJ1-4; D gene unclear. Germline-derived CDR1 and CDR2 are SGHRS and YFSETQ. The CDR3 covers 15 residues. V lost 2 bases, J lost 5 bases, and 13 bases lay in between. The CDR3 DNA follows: TGCGCCAGCAGCTTTTCGACGGGTGAAAATGAAAAACTGTTTTTT. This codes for CASSFSTGENEKLFF.

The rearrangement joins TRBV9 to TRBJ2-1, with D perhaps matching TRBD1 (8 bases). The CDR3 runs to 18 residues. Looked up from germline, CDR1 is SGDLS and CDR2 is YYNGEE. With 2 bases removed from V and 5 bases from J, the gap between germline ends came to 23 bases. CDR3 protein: CASSVPGTGGVKDNEQFF. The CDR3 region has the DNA TGTGCCAGCAGCGTCCCCGGTACAGGGGGGGTCAAGGACAATGAGCAGTTCTTC.

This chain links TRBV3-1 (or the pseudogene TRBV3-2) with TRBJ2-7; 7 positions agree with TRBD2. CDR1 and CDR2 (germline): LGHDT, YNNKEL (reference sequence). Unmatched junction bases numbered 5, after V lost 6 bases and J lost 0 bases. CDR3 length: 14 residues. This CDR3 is CASRSAGRSYEQYF. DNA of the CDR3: TGTGCCAGCAGGTCAGCGGGACGCTCCTACGAGCAGTACTTC.

CDR3 bases: TGTGCCTGGAGGATTTGGACAGTTCCCTACTATGGCTACACCTTC. Its translation is CAWRIWTVPYYGYTF. V is TRBV30 and J is TRBJ1-2; D is perhaps TRBD1 (6 bases). This CDR3 comprises 15 residues. V gave up 3 bases and J gave up 3 bases, with 17 bases separating them. Looked up from germline, CDR1 is GTSNPN and CDR2 is SVGIG (reference sequence).

CDR3 coding DNA: TGTGCCAGCAGCGGATGGGACAGGGGTTACGAGCAGTACTTC. Protein sequence: CASSGWDRGYEQYF. This sequence joins TRBV5-4 and TRBJ2-7, with 10 bases matching TRBD1. Germline assignment: CDR1 SGHNT and CDR2 YYREEE (reference sequence). The CDR3 is 14 residues long. The V segment lost 4 bases and the J segment 4 bases; nucleotides outside the gene matches: 5.

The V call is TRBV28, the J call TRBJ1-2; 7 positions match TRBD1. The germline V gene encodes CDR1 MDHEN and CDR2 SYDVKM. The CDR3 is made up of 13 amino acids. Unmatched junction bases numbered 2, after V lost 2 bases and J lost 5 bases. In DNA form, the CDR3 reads TGTGCCAGCAGTTTAGTGACAGGGTATGGCTACACCTTC. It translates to CASSLVTGYGYTF.

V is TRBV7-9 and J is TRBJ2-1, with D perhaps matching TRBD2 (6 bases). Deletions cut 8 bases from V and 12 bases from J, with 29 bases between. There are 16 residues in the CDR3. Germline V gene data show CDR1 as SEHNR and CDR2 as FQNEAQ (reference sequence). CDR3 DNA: TGTGCCAGCCAACCGGCGGGGAGTAGTTCCTTATTCCCGCAGTTCTTC. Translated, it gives CASQPAGSSSLFPQFF.

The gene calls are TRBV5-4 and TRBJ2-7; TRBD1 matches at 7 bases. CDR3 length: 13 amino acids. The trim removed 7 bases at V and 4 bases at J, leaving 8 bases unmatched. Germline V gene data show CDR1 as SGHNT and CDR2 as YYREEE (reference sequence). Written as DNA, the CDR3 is TGTGCCAGCGACCGGGACAGTCTATACGAGCAGTACTTC. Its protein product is CASDRDSLYEQYF.

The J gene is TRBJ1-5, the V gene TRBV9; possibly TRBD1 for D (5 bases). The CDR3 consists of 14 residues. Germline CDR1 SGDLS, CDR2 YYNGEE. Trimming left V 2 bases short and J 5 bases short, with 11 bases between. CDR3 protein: CASSVSQGDQPQHF. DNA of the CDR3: TGTGCCAGCAGCGTCTCTCAAGGGGATCAGCCCCAGCATTTT.

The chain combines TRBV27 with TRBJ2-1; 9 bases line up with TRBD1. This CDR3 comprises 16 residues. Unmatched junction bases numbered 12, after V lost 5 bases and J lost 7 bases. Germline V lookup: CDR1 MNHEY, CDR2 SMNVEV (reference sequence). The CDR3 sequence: CASSSAGDRVENEQFF. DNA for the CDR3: TGTGCCAGCAGTAGCGCCGGGGACAGGGTAGAAAATGAGCAGTTCTTC.

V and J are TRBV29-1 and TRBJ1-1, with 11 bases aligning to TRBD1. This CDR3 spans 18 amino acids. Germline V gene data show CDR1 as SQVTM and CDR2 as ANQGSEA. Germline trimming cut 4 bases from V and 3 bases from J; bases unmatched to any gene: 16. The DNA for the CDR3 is TGCAGCGTTGTGGGCTTCGGGACAGGGGGTTCATACTACACTGAAGCTTTCTTT. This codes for CSVVGFGTGGSYYTEAFF.

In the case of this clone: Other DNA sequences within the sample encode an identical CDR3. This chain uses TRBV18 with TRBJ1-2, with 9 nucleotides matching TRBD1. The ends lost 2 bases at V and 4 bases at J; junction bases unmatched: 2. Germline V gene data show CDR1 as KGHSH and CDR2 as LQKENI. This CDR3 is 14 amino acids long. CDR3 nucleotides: TGTGCCAGCTCACCAGGACAGGGGTCCTATGGCTACACCTTC. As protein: CASSPGQGSYGYTF.